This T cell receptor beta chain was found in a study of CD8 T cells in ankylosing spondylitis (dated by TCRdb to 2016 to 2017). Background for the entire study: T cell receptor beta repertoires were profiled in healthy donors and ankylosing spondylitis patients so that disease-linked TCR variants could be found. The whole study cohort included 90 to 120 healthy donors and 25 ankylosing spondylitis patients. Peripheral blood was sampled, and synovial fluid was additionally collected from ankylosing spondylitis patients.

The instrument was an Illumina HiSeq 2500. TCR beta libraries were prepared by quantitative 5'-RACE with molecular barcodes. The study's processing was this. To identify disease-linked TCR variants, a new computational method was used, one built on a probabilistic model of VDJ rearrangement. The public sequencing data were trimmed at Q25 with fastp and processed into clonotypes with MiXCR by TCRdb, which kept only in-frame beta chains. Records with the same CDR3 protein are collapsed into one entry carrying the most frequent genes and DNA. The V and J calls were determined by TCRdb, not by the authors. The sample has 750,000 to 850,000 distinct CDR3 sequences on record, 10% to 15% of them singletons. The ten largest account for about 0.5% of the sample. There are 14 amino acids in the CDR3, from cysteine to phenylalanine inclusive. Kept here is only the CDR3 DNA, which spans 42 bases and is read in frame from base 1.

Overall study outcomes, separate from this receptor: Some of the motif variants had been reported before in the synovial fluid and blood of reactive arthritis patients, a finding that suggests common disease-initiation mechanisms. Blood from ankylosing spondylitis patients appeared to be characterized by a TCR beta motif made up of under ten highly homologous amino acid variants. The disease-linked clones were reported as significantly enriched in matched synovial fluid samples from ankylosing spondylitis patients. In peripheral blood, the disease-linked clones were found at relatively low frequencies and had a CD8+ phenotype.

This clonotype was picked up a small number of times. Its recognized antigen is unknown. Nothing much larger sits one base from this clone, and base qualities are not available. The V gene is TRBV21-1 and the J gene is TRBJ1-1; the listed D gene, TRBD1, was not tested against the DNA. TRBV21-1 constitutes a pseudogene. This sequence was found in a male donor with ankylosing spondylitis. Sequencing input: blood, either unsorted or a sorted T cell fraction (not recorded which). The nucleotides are TGTGCCAGCCGTTGGGACAGGGAGAGCACTGAAGCTTTCTTT. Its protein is CASRWDRESTEAFF.